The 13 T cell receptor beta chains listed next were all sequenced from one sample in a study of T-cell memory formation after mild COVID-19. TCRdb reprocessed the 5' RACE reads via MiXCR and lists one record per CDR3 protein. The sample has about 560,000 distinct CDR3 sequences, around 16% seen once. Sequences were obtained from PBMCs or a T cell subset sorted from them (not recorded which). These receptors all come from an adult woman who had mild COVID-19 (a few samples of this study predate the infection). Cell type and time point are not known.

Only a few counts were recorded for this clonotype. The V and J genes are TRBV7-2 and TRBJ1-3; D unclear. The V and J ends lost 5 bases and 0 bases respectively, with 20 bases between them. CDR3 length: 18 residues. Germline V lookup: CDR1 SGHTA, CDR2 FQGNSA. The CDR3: CASSPTVSLSFSGNTIYF. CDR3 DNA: TGTGCCAGCAGCCCGACCGTGTCGCTCTCCTTCTCTGGAAACACCATATATTTT.

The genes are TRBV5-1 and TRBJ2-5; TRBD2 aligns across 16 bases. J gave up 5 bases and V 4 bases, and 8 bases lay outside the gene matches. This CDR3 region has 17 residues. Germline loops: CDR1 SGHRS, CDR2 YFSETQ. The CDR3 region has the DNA TGCGCCAGCAGCCCCACGGGACTAGCGGGGGGGAGTGAGACCCAGTACTTC. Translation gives CASSPTGLAGGSETQYF.

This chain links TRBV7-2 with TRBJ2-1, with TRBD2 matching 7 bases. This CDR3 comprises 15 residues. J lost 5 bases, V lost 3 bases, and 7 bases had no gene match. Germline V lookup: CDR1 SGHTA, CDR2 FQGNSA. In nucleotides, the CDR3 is TGTGCCAGCAGCTTGGGAGGGAGGGTAGACAATGAGCAGTTCTTC. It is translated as CASSLGGRVDNEQFF.

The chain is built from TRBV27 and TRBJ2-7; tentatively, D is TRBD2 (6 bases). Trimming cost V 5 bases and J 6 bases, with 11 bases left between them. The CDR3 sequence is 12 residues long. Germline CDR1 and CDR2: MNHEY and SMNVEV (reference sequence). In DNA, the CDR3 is TGTGCCAGCAGTGGCCTCGGGGGCGAGCAGTACTTC. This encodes CASSGLGGEQYF.

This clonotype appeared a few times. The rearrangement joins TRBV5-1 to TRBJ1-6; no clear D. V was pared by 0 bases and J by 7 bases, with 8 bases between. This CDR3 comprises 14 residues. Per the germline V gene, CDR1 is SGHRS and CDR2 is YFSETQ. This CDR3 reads CASSLARANSPLHF. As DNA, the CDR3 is TGCGCCAGCAGCTTGGCCCGGGCGAATTCACCCCTCCACTTT.

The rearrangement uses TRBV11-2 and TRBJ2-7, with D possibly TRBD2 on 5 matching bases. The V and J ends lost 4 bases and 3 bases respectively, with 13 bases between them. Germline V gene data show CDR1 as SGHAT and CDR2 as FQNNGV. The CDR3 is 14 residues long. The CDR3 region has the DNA TGTGCCAGCAGCTCCCGGACTCCCAGCTACGAGCAGTACTTC. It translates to CASSSRTPSYEQYF.

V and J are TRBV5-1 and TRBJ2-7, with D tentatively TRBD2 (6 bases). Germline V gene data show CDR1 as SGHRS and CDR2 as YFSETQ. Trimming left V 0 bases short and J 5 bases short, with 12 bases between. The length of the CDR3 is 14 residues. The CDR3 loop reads CASSLDASEDEQYF. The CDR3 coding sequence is TGCGCCAGCAGCTTGGATGCTAGCGAGGACGAGCAGTACTTC.

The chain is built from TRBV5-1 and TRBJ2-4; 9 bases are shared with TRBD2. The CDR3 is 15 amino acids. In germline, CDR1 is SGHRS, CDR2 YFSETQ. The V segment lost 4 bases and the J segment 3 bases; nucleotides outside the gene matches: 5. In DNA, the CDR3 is TGCGCCAGCAGCCGAGCGGGAGGAGGCAAAAACATTCAGTACTTC. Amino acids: CASSRAGGGKNIQYF.

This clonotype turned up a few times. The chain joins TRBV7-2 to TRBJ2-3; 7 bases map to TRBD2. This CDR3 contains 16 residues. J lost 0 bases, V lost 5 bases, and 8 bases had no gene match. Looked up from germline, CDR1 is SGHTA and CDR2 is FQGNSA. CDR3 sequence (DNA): TGTGCCAGCAGCAGCGAGAGCGGGGTCAGCACAGATACGCAGTATTTT. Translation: CASSSESGVSTDTQYF.

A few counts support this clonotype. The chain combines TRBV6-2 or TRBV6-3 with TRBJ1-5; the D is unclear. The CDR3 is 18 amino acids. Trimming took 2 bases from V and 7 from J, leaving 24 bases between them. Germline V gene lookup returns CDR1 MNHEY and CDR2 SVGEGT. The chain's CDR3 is CASSYPPSTGMVGQPQHF. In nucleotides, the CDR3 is TGTGCCAGCAGTTACCCCCCGAGCACCGGGATGGTCGGCCAGCCCCAGCATTTT.

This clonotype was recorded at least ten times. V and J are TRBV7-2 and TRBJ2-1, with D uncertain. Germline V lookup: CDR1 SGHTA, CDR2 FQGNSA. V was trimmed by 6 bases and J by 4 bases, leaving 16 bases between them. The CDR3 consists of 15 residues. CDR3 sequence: CASSPRPYWYNEQFF. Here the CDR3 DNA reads TGTGCCAGCAGTCCCCGCCCTTATTGGTACAATGAGCAGTTCTTC.

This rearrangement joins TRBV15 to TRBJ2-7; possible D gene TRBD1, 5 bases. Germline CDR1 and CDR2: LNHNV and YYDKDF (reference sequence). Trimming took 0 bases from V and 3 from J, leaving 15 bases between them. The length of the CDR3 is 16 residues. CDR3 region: CATSRDGAVQDYEQYF. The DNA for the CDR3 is TGTGCCACCAGCAGAGATGGGGCAGTCCAAGACTACGAGCAGTACTTC.

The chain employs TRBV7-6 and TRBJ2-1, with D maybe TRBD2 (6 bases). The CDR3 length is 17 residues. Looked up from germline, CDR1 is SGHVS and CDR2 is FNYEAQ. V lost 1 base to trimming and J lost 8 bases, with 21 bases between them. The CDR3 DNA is TGTGCCAGCAGCTTAGGCCTGTTGCCGGGAGCCCCGGATGAGCAGTTCTTC. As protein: CASSLGLLPGAPDEQFF.